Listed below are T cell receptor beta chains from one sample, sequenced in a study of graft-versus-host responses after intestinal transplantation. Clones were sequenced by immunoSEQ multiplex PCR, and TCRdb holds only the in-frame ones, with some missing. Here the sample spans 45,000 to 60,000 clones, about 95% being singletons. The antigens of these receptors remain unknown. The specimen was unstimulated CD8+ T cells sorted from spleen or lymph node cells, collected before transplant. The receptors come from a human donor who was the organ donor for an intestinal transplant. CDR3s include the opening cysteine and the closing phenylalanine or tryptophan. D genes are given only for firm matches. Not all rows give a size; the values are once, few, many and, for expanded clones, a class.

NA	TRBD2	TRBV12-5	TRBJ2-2	CASGLGQGRGTGELFF	TGTGCTAGTGGTTTGGGACAAGGGAGGGGCACCGGGGAGCTGTTTTTT
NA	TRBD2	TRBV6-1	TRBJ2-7	CASSVFPSGTYEQYF	TGTGCCAGCAGTGTGTTCCCTAGCGGGACCTACGAGCAGTACTTC
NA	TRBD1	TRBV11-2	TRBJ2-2	CASSWDRTDTGELFF	TGTGCCAGCAGCTGGGACAGAACCGACACCGGGGAGCTGTTTTTT
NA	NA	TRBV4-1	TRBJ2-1	CASSQKTYNEQFF	TGCGCCAGCAGCCAAAAGACTTATAATGAGCAGTTCTTC
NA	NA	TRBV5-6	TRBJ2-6	CASGLWGSGANVLTF	TGTGCCAGCGGCTTGTGGGGTTCTGGGGCCAACGTCCTGACTTTC
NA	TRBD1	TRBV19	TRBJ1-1	CASSKDRVYTEAFF	TGTGCCAGTAGTAAGGACAGGGTATACACTGAAGCTTTCTTT
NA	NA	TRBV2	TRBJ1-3	CASSESAVSGNTIYF	TGTGCCAGCAGTGAAAGCGCTGTCTCTGGAAACACCATATATTTT
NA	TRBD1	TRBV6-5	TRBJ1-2	CASSFPGTAGGYTF	TGTGCCAGCAGCTTTCCCGGGACAGCAGGTGGCTACACCTTC
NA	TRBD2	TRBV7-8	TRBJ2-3	CASSLAEGLAFSTDTQYF	TGTGCCAGCAGCTTAGCCGAAGGACTAGCGTTTAGCACAGATACGCAGTATTTT
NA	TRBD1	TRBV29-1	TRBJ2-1	CSALEGQIYNEQFF	TGCAGCGCACTCGAGGGACAGATCTACAATGAGCAGTTCTTC
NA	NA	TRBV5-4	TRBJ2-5	CASSSRTVQETQYF	TGTGCCAGCAGCTCTAGGACAGTTCAAGAGACCCAGTACTTC
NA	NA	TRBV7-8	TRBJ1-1	CASSLDGASPNTEAFF	TGTGCCAGCAGCTTAGATGGGGCCTCACCGAACACTGAAGCTTTCTTT
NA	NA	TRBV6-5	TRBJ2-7	CASSYGVGAEQYF	TGTGCCAGCAGTTACGGTGTAGGGGCGGAGCAGTACTTC
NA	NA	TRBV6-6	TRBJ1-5	CASTGGRGNQPQHF	TGTGCCAGCACCGGGGGACGAGGCAATCAGCCCCAGCATTTT
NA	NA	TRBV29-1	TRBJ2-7	CSVESGSGYEQYF	TGCAGCGTTGAATCAGGGTCTGGCTACGAGCAGTACTTC
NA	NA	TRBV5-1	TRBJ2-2	CASSFSGELFF	TGCGCCAGCAGCTTTTCCGGGGAGCTGTTTTTT
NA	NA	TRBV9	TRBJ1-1	CASSSNPAEAFF	TGTGCCAGCAGTTCTAACCCGGCTGAAGCTTTCTTT
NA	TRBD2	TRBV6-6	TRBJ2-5	CASILGLDQTQYF	TGTGCCAGCATTCTAGGACTAGATCAGACCCAGTACTTC
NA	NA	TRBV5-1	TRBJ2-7	CASSLQQGREQYF	TGCGCCAGCAGCTTGCAGCAGGGGCGCGAGCAGTACTTC
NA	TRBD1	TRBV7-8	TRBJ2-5	CASSLDSRDRGYQETQYF	TGTGCCAGCAGCTTAGACTCCCGGGACAGGGGTTACCAAGAGACCCAGTACTTC
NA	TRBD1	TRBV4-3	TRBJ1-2	CASSHGQGSGYGYTF	TGCGCCAGCAGCCACGGACAGGGGTCGGGCTATGGCTACACCTTC
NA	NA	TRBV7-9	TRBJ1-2	CASSLAPPGSDYGYTF	TGTGCCAGCAGCTTAGCCCCCCCGGGGTCAGACTATGGCTACACCTTC
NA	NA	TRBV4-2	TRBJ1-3	CASSQDGLSSGNTIYF	TGTGCCAGCAGCCAAGATGGGCTGAGCTCTGGAAACACCATATATTTT
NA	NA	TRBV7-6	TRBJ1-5	CASGLVGGLSNQPQHF	TGTGCCAGCGGCTTAGTGGGGGGTCTCAGCAATCAGCCCCAGCATTTT
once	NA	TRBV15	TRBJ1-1	CATSRDATSMNTEAFF	TGTGCCACCAGCAGAGACGCGACTAGCATGAACACTGAAGCTTTCTTT
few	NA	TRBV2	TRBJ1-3	CASSVGHSGNTIYF	TGTGCCAGCAGTGTGGGCCACTCTGGAAACACCATATATTTT
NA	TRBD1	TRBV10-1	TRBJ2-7	CASSGAGQGYDEQYF	TGCGCCAGCAGTGGTGCGGGACAGGGGTATGACGAGCAGTACTTC
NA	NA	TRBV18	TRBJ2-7	CASSPTGSSYEQYF	TGTGCCAGCTCACCCACCGGATCATCCTACGAGCAGTACTTC
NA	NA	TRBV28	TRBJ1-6	CASSLALQGSPPHF	TGTGCCAGCAGTTTAGCCCTCCAGGGGTCACCCCCCCACTTT
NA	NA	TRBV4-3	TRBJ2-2	CASSQVQNTGELFF	TGCGCCAGCAGCCAAGTACAGAACACCGGGGAGCTGTTTTTT
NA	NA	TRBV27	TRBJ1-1	CASTTKGHLRDIVEAFF	TGTGCCAGCACGACAAAGGGACACCTACGGGACATAGTTGAAGCTTTCTTT
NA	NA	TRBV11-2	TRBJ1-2	CASGGSFNYGYTF	TGTGCCAGCGGGGGATCTTTTAACTATGGCTACACCTTC
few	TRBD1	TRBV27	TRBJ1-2	CASSGPPGTGRGYTF	TGTGCCAGCAGTGGGCCCCCCGGGACAGGGAGAGGCTACACCTTC
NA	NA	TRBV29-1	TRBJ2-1	CSVVLSGYNEQFF	TGCAGCGTTGTTTTATCGGGCTACAATGAGCAGTTCTTC
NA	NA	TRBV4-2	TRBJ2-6	CASSQDPSYAISGANVLTF	TGTGCCAGCAGCCAAGATCCTTCTTACGCGATTTCTGGGGCCAACGTCCTGACTTTC
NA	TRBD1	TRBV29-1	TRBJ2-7	CSVGDSAYEQYF	TGCAGCGTTGGGGACAGCGCCTACGAGCAGTACTTC
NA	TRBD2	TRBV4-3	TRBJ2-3	CASSQDWAAGGTDTQYF	TGCGCCAGCAGCCAAGATTGGGCAGCGGGGGGTACAGATACGCAGTATTTT
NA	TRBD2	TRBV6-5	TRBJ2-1	CASSYLAGGVNEQFF	TGTGCCAGCAGCTATCTAGCGGGGGGAGTCAATGAGCAGTTCTTC
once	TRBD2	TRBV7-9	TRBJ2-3	CASSSGSGASTDTQYF	TGTGCCAGCAGCTCCGGTAGCGGGGCGAGCACAGATACGCAGTATTTT
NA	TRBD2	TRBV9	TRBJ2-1	CASSPGTSYNEQFF	TGTGCCAGCAGCCCCGGGACTAGCTACAATGAGCAGTTCTTC
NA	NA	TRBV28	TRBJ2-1	CASSLYNYNEQFF	TGTGCCAGCAGTTTATACAACTACAATGAGCAGTTCTTC
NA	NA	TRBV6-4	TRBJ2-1	CASSDNSYNEQFF	TGTGCCAGCAGTGACAACTCCTACAATGAGCAGTTCTTC
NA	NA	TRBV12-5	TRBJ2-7	CASGPRGPYEQYF	TGTGCTAGTGGCCCGAGGGGTCCCTACGAGCAGTACTTC
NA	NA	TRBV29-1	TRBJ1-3	CSVPPSTRPRRIRNTIYF	TGCAGCGTTCCCCCTTCAACCCGCCCCCGACGGATTAGAAACACCATATATTTT
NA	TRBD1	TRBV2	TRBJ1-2	CASSEGTGIYGYTF	TGTGCCAGCAGTGAGGGGACAGGTATCTATGGCTACACCTTC
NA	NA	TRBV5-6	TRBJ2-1	CASSSGSDEQFF	TGTGCCAGCAGCTCAGGCTCCGATGAGCAGTTCTTC